The 8 T cell receptor beta chains given below trace back to one sample, sequenced in a study of early T cells in non-severe SARS-CoV-2 infection. TCRdb re-called the 5' RACE reads through MiXCR, storing one row per CDR3 protein. This sample has tens of thousands of distinct CDR3 sequences, with under 15% found just once. Sample: whole blood. All receptors come from an adult who was a healthcare worker with PCR-confirmed SARS-CoV-2 infection or an uninfected control (not recorded which).

This chain uses TRBV12-3 or TRBV12-4 with TRBJ1-4; D is unresolved. This CDR3 has 14 amino acids. The V and J ends lost 2 bases and 7 bases respectively, with 11 bases between them. Written as DNA, the CDR3 is TGTGCCAGCAGTTTACGACGAAAGGGTGAAAAACTGTTTTTT. This gives the protein CASSLRRKGEKLFF.

This chain uses TRBV6-5 with TRBJ2-5; the D gene is possibly TRBD1 (7 bases). Trimming pared 6 bases from V and 0 bases from J, leaving 14 bases between. This CDR3 spans 15 amino acids. Germline V gives CDR1 MNHEY, CDR2 SVGAGI. The CDR3 coding sequence is TGTGCCAGCAGACTACAGGGGAGGTACCAAGAGACCCAGTACTTC. Its translation: CASRLQGRYQETQYF.

As DNA, the CDR3 is TGTGCCAGCAGCCCGGGGGGCAGGGGGCATTCCTCCTACGAGCAGTACTTC. Translation gives CASSPGGRGHSSYEQYF. The chain has TRBV7-2 and TRBJ2-7; possible D gene TRBD1, 8 bases. The CDR3 has 17 residues. The V end was cut by 5 bases, the J end by 0 bases, with 20 bases between. Per germline, CDR1 SGHTA and CDR2 FQGNSA. Complete variable domain (other parts from reference TRBV7-2 and TRBJ2-7): GAGVSQSPSNKVTEKGKDVELRCDPISGHTALYWYRQSLGQGLEFLIYFQGNSAPDKSGLPSDRFSAERTGGSVSTLTIQRTQQEDSAVYLCASSPGGRGHSSYEQYFGPGTRLTVT.

This clonotype has only a few counts. The chain combines TRBV3-1 with TRBJ2-2, with TRBD2 as a possible D gene (6 bases). Germline V lookup: CDR1 LGHDT, CDR2 YNNKEL (reference sequence). The CDR3 runs 13 residues. Trimming took off 8 bases at V and 5 bases at J, with 12 bases between the two ends. The CDR3, as DNA: TGTGCCAGCGGGGGGACGTCTACCGGGGAGCTGTTTTTT. Translating gives CASGGTSTGELFF.

This sequence joins TRBV15 and TRBJ2-5; no reliable D call. The length of the CDR3 is 13 residues. Trimming removed 4 bases from V and 4 bases from J, with 10 bases in between. CDR1 LNHNV and CDR2 YYDKDF come from the germline V gene (reference sequence). Written as DNA, the CDR3 is TGTGCCACCAGCATGGCAGTACGAGAGACCCAGTACTTC. Its translation: CATSMAVRETQYF.

This chain joins TRBV5-1 and TRBJ1-1; D unresolved. This CDR3 contains 16 residues. The V and J ends lost 3 bases and 0 bases respectively, with 15 bases between them. The germline V gene encodes CDR1 SGHRS and CDR2 YFSETQ. In DNA form, the CDR3 reads TGCGCCAGCAGCTACTCATCGACGGGAATGAACACTGAAGCTTTCTTT. Translated: CASSYSSTGMNTEAFF.

This clonotype was detected ten times or more. The V gene is TRBV9, the J gene TRBJ1-1, with D unclear. The CDR3 runs 13 residues. The ends were cut back, 0 bases at V and 4 bases at J, with 7 bases in the middle. Germline V gene sequence: CDR1 SGDLS, CDR2 YYNGEE. CDR3: CASSVGGRTEAFF. The CDR3 bases are TGTGCCAGCAGCGTAGGGGGTCGCACTGAAGCTTTCTTT.

CDR3 coding DNA: TGTGCCAGCAGCATAAGCTACGAGCAGTACTTC. This translates into CASSISYEQYF. The chain joins TRBV11-2 to TRBJ2-7; D gene ambiguous. CDR1 and CDR2 (germline): SGHAT, FQNNGV. There are 11 residues in the CDR3. Between the trimmed V and J ends, which lost 5 bases and 3 bases, there was a span of 5 bases.